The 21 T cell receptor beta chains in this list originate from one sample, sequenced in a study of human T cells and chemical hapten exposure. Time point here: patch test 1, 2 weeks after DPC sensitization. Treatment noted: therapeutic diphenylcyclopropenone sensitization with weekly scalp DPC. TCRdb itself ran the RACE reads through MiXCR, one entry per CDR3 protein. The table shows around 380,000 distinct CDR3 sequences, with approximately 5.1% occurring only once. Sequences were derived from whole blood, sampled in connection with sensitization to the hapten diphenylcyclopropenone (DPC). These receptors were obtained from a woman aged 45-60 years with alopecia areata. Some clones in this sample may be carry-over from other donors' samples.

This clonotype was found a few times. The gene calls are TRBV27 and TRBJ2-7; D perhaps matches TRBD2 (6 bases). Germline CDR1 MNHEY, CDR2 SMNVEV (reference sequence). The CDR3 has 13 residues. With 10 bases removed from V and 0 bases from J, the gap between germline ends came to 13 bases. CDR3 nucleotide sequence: TGTGCCACCGGGAGAGGTTTCTCCTACGAGCAGTACTTC. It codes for CATGRGFSYEQYF.

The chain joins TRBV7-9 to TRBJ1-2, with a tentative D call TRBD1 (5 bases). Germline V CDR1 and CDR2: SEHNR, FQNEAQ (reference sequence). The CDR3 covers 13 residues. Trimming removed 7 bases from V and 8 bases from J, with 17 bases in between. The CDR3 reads CASTPQGVGGYTF. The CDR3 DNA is TGTGCCAGCACCCCCCAAGGGGTTGGCGGCTACACCTTC.

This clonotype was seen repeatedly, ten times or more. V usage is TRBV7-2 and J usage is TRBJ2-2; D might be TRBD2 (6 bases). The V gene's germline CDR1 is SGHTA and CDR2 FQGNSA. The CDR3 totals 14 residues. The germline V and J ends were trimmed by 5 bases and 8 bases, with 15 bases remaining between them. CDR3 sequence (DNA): TGTGCCAGCAGCCCTATGACTAGTTCTGGGGAGCTGTTTTTT. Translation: CASSPMTSSGELFF.

The CDR3 DNA is TGTGCCAGCAGTCAGGCGTTGGGGGCTTTCTTT. Protein product: CASSQALGAFF. The chain links TRBV6-2 or TRBV6-3 to TRBJ1-1; D uncertain. V gave up 5 bases and J gave up 11 bases, with 12 bases separating them. This CDR3 contains 11 residues. The germline V gene encodes CDR1 MNHEY and CDR2 SVGEGT.

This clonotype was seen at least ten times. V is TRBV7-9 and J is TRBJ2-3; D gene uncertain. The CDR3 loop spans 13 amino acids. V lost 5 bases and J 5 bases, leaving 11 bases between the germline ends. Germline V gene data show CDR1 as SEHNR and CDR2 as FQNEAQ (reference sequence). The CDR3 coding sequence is TGTGCCAGCAGCCCAACCTCGGGAGATACGCAGTATTTT. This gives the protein CASSPTSGDTQYF.

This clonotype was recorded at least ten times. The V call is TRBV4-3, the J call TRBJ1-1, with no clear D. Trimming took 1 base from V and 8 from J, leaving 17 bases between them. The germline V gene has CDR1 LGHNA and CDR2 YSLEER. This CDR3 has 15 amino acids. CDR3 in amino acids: CASSQATLTPGEAFF. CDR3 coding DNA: TGCGCCAGCAGCCAAGCCACACTCACACCGGGGGAAGCTTTCTTT.

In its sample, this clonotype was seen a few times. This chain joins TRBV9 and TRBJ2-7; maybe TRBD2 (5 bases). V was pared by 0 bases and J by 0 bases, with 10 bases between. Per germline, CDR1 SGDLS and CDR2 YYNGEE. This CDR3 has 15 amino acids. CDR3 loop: CASSVVGDSSYEQYF. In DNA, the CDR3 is TGTGCCAGCAGCGTAGTCGGGGATAGCTCCTACGAGCAGTACTTC.

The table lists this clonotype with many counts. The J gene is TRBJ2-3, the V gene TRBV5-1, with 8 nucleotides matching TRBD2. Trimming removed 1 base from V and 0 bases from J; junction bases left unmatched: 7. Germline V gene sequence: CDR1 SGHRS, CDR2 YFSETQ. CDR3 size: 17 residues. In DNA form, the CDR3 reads TGCGCCAGCAGCTTGTTCGCGGGGGGCCACAGCACAGATACGCAGTATTTT. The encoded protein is CASSLFAGGHSTDTQYF.

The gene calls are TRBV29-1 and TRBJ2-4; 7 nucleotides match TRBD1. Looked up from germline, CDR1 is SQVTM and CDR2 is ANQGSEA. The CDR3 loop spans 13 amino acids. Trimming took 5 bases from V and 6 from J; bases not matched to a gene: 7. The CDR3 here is CSVSQGDGNIQYF. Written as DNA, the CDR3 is TGCAGCGTTAGCCAGGGGGACGGAAACATTCAGTACTTC.

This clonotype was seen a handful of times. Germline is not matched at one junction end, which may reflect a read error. DNA for the CDR3: TGTGCCAGCAGCCAAGTGACAGGGGGTCCGAACTTC. It is translated as CASSQVTGGPNF. The chain uses TRBV14 and TRBJ2-7, with 9 bases lining up with TRBD1. Germline V gene lookup returns CDR1 SGHDN and CDR2 FVKESK. The CDR3 sequence is 12 residues long.

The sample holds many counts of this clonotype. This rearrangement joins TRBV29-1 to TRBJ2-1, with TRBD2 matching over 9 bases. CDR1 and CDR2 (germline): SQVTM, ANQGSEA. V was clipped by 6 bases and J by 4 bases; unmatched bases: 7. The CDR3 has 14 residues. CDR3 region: CSVGIAGGYNEQFF. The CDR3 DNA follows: TGCAGCGTGGGAATTGCGGGAGGGTACAATGAGCAGTTCTTC.

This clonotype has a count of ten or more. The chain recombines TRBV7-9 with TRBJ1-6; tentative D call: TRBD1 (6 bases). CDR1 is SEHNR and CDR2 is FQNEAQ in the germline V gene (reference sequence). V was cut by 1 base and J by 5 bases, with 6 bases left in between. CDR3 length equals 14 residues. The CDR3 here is CASSLGQDNSPLHF. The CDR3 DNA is TGTGCCAGCAGCTTAGGACAGGATAATTCACCCCTCCACTTT.

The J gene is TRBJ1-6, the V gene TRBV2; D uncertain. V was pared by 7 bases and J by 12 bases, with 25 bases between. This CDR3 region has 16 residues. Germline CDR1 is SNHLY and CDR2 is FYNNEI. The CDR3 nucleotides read TGTGCCAGCAATGAGGAAGGCTCCCCTATAATTCAACCCCTCCACTTT. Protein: CASNEEGSPIIQPLHF.

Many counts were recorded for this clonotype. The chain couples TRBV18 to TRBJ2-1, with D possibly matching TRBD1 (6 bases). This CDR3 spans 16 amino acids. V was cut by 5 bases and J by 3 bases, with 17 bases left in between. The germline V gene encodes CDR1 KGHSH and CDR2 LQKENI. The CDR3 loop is CASSASRGGGYNEQFF. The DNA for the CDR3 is TGTGCCAGCTCAGCAAGCAGGGGTGGTGGCTACAATGAGCAGTTCTTC.

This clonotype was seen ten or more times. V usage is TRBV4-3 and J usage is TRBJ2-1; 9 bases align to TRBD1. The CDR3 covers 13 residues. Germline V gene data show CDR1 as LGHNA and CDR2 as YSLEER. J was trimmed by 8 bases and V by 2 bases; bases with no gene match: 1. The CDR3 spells CASSQRQGDEQFF. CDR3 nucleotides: TGCGCCAGCAGCCAACGACAGGGGGATGAGCAGTTCTTC.

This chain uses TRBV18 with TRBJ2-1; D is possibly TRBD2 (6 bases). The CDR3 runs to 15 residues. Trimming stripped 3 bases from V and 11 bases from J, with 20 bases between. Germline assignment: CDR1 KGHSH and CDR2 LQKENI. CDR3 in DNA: TGTGCCAGCTCACCGCTCAACGGGAGAGATTTGAAGCAGTTCTTC. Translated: CASSPLNGRDLKQFF.

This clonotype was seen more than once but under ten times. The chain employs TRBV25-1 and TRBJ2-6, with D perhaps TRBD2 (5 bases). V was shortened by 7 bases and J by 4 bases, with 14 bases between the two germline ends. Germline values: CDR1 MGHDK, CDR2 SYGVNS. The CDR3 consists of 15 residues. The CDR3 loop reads CASTRGEAGANVLTF. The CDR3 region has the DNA TGTGCCAGCACCCGGGGAGAGGCCGGGGCCAACGTCCTGACTTTC. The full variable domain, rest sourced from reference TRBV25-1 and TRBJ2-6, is EADIYQTPRYLVIGTGKKITLECSQTMGHDKMYWYQQDPGMELHLIHYSYGVNSTEKGDLSSESTVSRIRTEHFPLTLESARPSHTSQYLCASTRGEAGANVLTFGAGSRLTVL.

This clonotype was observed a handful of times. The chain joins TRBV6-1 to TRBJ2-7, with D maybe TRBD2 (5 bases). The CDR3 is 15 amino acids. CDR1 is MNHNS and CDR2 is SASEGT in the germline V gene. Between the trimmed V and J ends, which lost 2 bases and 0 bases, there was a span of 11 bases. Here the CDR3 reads CASSERKGVSYEQYF. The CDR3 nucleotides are TGTGCCAGCAGTGAAAGAAAGGGAGTCTCCTACGAGCAGTACTTC.

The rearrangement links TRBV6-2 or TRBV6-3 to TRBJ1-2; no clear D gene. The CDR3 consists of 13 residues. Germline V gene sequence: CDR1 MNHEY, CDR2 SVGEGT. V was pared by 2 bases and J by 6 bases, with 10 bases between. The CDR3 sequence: CASSYGRFDGYTF. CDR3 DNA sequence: TGTGCCAGCAGTTACGGGCGGTTCGATGGCTACACCTTC.

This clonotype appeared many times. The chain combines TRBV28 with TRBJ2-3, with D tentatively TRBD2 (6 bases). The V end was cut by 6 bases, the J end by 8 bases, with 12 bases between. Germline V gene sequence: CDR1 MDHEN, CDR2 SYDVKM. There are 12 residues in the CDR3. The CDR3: CASSLTSSTQYF. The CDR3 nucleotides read TGTGCCAGCAGCCTCACTAGCAGTACGCAGTATTTT. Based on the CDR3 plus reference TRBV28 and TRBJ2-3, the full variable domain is DVKVTQSSRYLVKRTGEKVFLECVQDMDHENMFWYRQDPGLGLRLIYFSYDVKMKEKGDIPEGYSVSREKKERFSLILESASTNQTSMYLCASSLTSSTQYFGPGTRLTVL.

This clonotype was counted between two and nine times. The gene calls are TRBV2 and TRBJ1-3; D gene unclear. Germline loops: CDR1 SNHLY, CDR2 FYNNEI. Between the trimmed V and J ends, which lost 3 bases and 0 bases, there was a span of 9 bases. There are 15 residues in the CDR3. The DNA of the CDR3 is TGTGCCAGCAGTGACGGAGGGAGCTCTGGAAACACCATATATTTT. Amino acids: CASSDGGSSGNTIYF.